This T cell receptor (beta chain) was captured by sequencing in a study of cytomegalovirus exposure and HLA in healthy donors. The PCR ran on 60 Vbeta and 13 Jbeta primers. Only in-frame clones appear in the TCRdb table, and some are missing; sequencing was by immunoSEQ multiplex PCR. The table has about 160,000 clones, around 68% seen once. The sample taken for sequencing was PBMCs. The TCR sequence derives from a woman aged 40 to 50 in good health and CMV-seropositive.

The CDR3 DNA is TGTGCCAGTAGTTCCCAGGGGAACTATGGCTACACCTTC. Its translation is CASSSQGNYGYTF. The chain joins TRBV19 to TRBJ1-2, with D possibly TRBD1 on 6 matching bases. This CDR3 region has 13 residues. The ends were cut back, 5 bases at V and 2 bases at J, with 9 bases in the middle. The V gene's germline CDR1 is LNHDA and CDR2 SQIVND (reference sequence).